This T cell receptor (beta chain) comes out of a study of cytomegalovirus exposure and HLA in healthy donors. V was shortened by 3 bases and J by 0 bases, with 12 bases between the two germline ends. Germline values: CDR1 SGDLS, CDR2 YYNGEE. CDR3 length: 15 amino acids. Repertoires were generated with immunoSEQ multiplex PCR, while TCRdb's copy carries only in-frame clones and drops some. Among 65,000 to 75,000 clones listed, around 94% were seen once. About this clone: Antigen unknown.

General observations from the study: According to a subsequent analysis, TCR clusters from the first cohort were inclined to appear together in the 100 to 150 validation repertoires.

This chain links TRBV9 with TRBJ1-1; a possible D gene is TRBD1 (6 bases). The sequenced material came from PBMCs. This receptor was identified in a woman aged 18-29 years in good health and CMV-seropositive. The CDR3 DNA sequence: TGTGCCAGCAGCGCTACAGGGAACATGAACACTGAAGCTTTCTTT. It yields the protein CASSATGNMNTEAFF. Complete variable domain (other parts from reference TRBV9 and TRBJ1-1): DSGVTQTPKHLITATGQRVTLRCSPRSGDLSVYWYQQSLDQGLQFLIQYYNGEERAKGNILERFSAQQFPDLHSELNLSSLELGDSALYFCASSATGNMNTEAFFGQGTRLTVV.